What follows are 17 T cell receptor beta chains derived from one specimen sequenced in a study of blood T cell repertoires in COVID-19. Method: immunoSEQ multiplex PCR; TCRdb's copy keeps in-frame clones and lacks some. The sample carries 110,000 or so clones, approximately 81% recorded once. The source material was peripheral blood. The receptors stem from a human donor in a cohort sampled during active COVID-19.

This chain uses TRBV29-1 with TRBJ2-1; TRBD1 matches at 8 bases. Germline CDR1 SQVTM, CDR2 ANQGSEA. CDR3 size: 10 residues. With V trimmed by 7 bases and J by 14 bases, 7 bases remained unmatched. The CDR3 sequence is CSADRGIKFF. CDR3 in DNA: TGCAGCGCCGACAGGGGAATAAAGTTCTTC.

The rearrangement joins TRBV5-5 to TRBJ2-7; D not resolved. Germline CDR1 and CDR2: SGHKS and YYEKEE (reference sequence). The CDR3 sequence is 13 residues long. V was pared by 0 bases and J by 6 bases, with 10 bases between. The CDR3 loop is CASSLGSTLEQYF. In DNA form, the CDR3 reads TGTGCCAGCAGCTTGGGCAGTACGCTCGAGCAGTACTTC.

The chain has TRBV10-3 and TRBJ2-1; tentative D call: TRBD2 (6 bases). This CDR3 has 11 residues. CDR1 and CDR2 (germline): ENHRY, SYGVKD. The V gene lost 6 bases and the J gene lost 10 bases, with 10 bases spanning the gap. The CDR3 bases are TGTGCCATCAGGTCCGGACTAGAGCAGTTCTTC. This codes for CAIRSGLEQFF.

The genes are TRBV9 and TRBJ1-4, with D maybe TRBD1 (6 bases). V was pared by 0 bases and J by 10 bases, with 13 bases between. CDR1 and CDR2 from the germline V gene are SGDLS and YYNGEE. This CDR3 is built from 14 residues. CDR3 in amino acids: CASSVATRGGKLFF. For the CDR3, the DNA is TGTGCCAGCAGCGTAGCTACCAGGGGCGGAAAACTGTTTTTT.

This clone was observed a few times. The gene calls are TRBV6-2 or TRBV6-3 and TRBJ1-5, with D unresolved. Trimming took 2 bases from V and 5 from J, leaving 7 bases between them. The CDR3 loop spans 13 amino acids. CDR1 and CDR2 from the germline V gene are MNHEY and SVGEGT. Here the CDR3 DNA reads TGTGCCAGCAGTTACCCCCCCTATCAGCCCCAGCATTTT. It specifies CASSYPPYQPQHF.

This clone was found a few times. The rearrangement joins TRBV28 to TRBJ1-5; TRBD1 matches at 7 bases. This CDR3 is 15 amino acids long. The V segment lost 8 bases and the J segment 7 bases; nucleotides outside the gene matches: 14. Germline V gives CDR1 MDHEN, CDR2 SYDVKM. CDR3 coding DNA: TGTGCCAGCGACAGGGTGCGAAGGGCGAGCCAGCCCCAGCATTTT. Its protein product is CASDRVRRASQPQHF.

The rearrangement links TRBV9 to TRBJ2-2, with 8 bases identical to TRBD2. This CDR3 has 17 amino acids. The trim removed 2 bases at V and 0 bases at J, leaving 6 bases unmatched. CDR1 SGDLS and CDR2 YYNGEE come from the germline V gene. CDR3 sequence: CASSVGGGPPNTGELFF. The CDR3 region has the DNA TGTGCCAGCAGCGTGGGCGGGGGGCCTCCGAACACCGGGGAGCTGTTTTTT. The full variable domain, in which reference TRBV9 and TRBJ2-2 provide the parts outside the CDR3, is DSGVTQTPKHLITATGQRVTLRCSPRSGDLSVYWYQQSLDQGLQFLIQYYNGEERAKGNILERFSAQQFPDLHSELNLSSLELGDSALYFCASSVGGGPPNTGELFFGEGSRLTVL.

The V call is TRBV19, the J call TRBJ2-2; TRBD2 matches 13 bases. The J segment lost 7 bases and the V segment lost 5 bases, leaving 7 bases of the junction unmatched. Germline V gene data show CDR1 as LNHDA and CDR2 as SQIVND (reference sequence). This CDR3 comprises 16 residues. The CDR3 nucleotides read TGTGCCAGTAGTTCCCGGACTAGCGGGGGCATCGGGGAGCTGTTTTTT. It yields the protein CASSSRTSGGIGELFF.

The chain recombines TRBV2 with TRBJ2-2; TRBD2 matches 12 bases. CDR3 length equals 15 residues. Germline V gene sequence: CDR1 SNHLY, CDR2 FYNNEI. Trimming took 6 bases from V and 5 from J; bases not matched to a gene: 4. The CDR3 coding sequence is TGTGCCAGCAGGAGACTAGCGGGGGTGACCGGGGAGCTGTTTTTT. Protein: CASRRLAGVTGELFF.

The genes are TRBV5-1 and TRBJ2-3, with 7 bases identical to TRBD1. With V trimmed by 4 bases and J by 2 bases, 7 bases remained unmatched. Germline CDR1 and CDR2: SGHRS and YFSETQ. This CDR3 region has 15 residues. The CDR3 coding sequence is TGCGCCAGCAGCATCGACAGGGCCCACACAGATACGCAGTATTTT. This codes for CASSIDRAHTDTQYF.

The chain employs TRBV6-2 or TRBV6-3 and TRBJ2-6; D not certain. Trimming pared 2 bases from V and 0 bases from J, leaving 8 bases between. Germline loops: CDR1 MNHEY, CDR2 SVGEGT. This CDR3 has 16 residues. The CDR3 coding sequence is TGTGCCAGCAGTTACGTCTGGAGCTCTGGGGCCAACGTCCTGACTTTC. Translated, it gives CASSYVWSSGANVLTF.

This chain links TRBV10-3 with TRBJ1-2; tentative D call: TRBD1 (6 bases). Trimming cost V 3 bases and J 8 bases, with 16 bases left between them. The CDR3 runs to 14 residues. Germline assignment: CDR1 ENHRY and CDR2 SYGVKD. For the CDR3, the DNA is TGTGCCATCAGTGACTCTACAGGGAACGTCGGCTACACCTTC. Translation gives CAISDSTGNVGYTF.

The rearrangement joins TRBV6-5 to TRBJ1-2, with D perhaps matching TRBD1 (6 bases). From germline, CDR1 is MNHEY and CDR2 SVGAGI. This CDR3 has 15 residues. V was trimmed by 7 bases and J by 5 bases, leaving 20 bases between them. The DNA of the CDR3 is TGTGCCAGCACGAAATTTCAGGACAGTCGGTATGGCTACACCTTC. It encodes CASTKFQDSRYGYTF.

The CDR3 nucleotides are TGTGCCAGCAGTTTTTTAGGGGTTCAGCCCCAGCATTTT. Protein: CASSFLGVQPQHF. The chain has TRBV28 and TRBJ1-5; D perhaps matches TRBD1 (5 bases). Trimming removed 3 bases from V and 6 bases from J, with 9 bases in between. This CDR3 has 13 residues. Germline-derived CDR1 and CDR2 are MDHEN and SYDVKM.

The chain employs TRBV9 and TRBJ2-5; TRBD2 is a possible D gene (6 bases). This CDR3 is built from 15 residues. Germline assignment: CDR1 SGDLS and CDR2 YYNGEE. With 5 bases removed from V and 5 bases from J, the gap between germline ends came to 19 bases. CDR3 nucleotide sequence: TGTGCCAGCAGTCCGTACGAGGGGAGGTGGGAGACCCAGTACTTC. Residues: CASSPYEGRWETQYF.

The chain couples TRBV3-1 (or the pseudogene TRBV3-2) to TRBJ1-2, with 7 bases aligning to TRBD1. The CDR3 extends over 14 amino acids. Losses at the gene ends were 4 bases for V and 8 bases for J; bases not matched to a gene: 10. CDR1 and CDR2 (germline): LGHDT, YNNKEL (reference sequence). The CDR3 loop is CASSLWTGVDGYTF. In DNA, the CDR3 is TGTGCCAGCAGCCTATGGACAGGCGTTGACGGCTACACCTTC.

This chain connects TRBV15 to TRBJ1-4, with D unclear. Trimming removed 5 bases from V and 10 bases from J, with 11 bases in between. Germline values: CDR1 LNHNV, CDR2 YYDKDF (reference sequence). This CDR3 region has 12 residues. The chain's CDR3 is CATSFGLGKLFF. The CDR3 DNA follows: TGTGCCACCAGCTTTGGGCTGGGAAAACTGTTTTTT.